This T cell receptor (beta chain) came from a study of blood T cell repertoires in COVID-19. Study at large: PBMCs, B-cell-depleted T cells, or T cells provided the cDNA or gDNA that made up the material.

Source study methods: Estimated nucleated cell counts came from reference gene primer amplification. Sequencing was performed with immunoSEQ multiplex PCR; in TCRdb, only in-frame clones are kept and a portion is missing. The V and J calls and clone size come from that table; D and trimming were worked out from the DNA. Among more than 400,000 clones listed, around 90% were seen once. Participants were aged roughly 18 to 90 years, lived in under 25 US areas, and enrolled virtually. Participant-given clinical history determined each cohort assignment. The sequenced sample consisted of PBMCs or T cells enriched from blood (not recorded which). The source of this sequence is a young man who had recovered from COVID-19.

The CDR3 sequence: CASASLPRSYNSPLHF. In DNA, the CDR3 is TGTGCCAGCGCCTCCCTTCCGAGATCCTATAATTCACCCCTCCACTTT. This rearrangement joins TRBV28 to TRBJ1-6; D ambiguous. The V gene's germline CDR1 is MDHEN and CDR2 SYDVKM. The CDR3 consists of 16 residues. V was trimmed by 8 bases and J by 1 base, leaving 15 bases between them.